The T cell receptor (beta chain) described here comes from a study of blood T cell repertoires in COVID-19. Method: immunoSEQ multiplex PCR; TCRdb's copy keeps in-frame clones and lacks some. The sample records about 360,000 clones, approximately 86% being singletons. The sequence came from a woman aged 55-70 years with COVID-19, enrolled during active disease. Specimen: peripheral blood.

The CDR3 loop reads CASTRGATGNTEAFF. CDR3 nucleotide sequence: TGTGCCAGCACCCGTGGGGCGACAGGCAACACTGAAGCTTTCTTT. J is TRBJ1-1 and V is TRBV6-5, with D perhaps TRBD1 (6 bases). The CDR3 is 15 residues long. The V end was cut by 7 bases, the J end by 2 bases, with 17 bases between. Germline CDR1 MNHEY, CDR2 SVGAGI.